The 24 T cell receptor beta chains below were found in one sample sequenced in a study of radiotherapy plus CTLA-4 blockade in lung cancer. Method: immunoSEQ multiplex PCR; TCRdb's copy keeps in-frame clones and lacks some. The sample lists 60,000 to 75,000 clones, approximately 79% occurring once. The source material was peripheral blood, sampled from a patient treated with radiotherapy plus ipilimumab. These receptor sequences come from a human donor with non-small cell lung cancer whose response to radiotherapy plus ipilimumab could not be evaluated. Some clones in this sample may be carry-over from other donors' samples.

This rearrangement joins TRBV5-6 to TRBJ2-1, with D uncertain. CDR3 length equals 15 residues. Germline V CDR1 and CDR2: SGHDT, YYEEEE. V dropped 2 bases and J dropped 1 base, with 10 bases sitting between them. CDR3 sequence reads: CASSFGGPSYNEQFF. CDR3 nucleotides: TGTGCCAGCAGCTTCGGCGGCCCTTCCTACAATGAGCAGTTCTTC.

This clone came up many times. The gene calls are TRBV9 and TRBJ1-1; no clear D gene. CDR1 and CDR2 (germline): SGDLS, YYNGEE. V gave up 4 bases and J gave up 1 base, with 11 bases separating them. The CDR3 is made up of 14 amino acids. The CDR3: CASSLGGWNTEAFF. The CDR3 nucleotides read TGTGCCAGCAGCCTCGGAGGGTGGAACACTGAAGCTTTCTTT.

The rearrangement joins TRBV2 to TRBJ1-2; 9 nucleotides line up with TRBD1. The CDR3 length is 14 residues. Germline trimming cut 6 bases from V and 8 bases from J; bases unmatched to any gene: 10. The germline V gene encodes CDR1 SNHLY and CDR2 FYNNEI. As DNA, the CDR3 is TGTGCCAGCAGCGGGGACAGGGCGGTACGGGGCTACACCTTC. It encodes CASSGDRAVRGYTF.

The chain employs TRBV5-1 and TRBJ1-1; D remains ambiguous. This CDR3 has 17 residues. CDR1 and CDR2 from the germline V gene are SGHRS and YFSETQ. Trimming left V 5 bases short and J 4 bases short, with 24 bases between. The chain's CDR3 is CASRSYTTEERFTEAFF. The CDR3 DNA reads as TGCGCCAGCAGGTCCTACACCACCGAGGAGCGCTTCACTGAAGCTTTCTTT.

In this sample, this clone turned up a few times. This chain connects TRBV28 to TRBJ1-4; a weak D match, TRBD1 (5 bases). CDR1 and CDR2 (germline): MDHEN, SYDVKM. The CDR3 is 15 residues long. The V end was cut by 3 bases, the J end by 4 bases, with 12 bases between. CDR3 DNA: TGTGCCAGCAGTTTTGGGGGAGGAGATAATGAAAAACTGTTTTTT. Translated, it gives CASSFGGGDNEKLFF.

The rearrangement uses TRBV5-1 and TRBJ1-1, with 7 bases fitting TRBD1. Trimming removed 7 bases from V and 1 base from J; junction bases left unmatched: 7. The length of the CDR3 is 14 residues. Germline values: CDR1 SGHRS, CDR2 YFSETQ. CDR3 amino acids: CASGPQGENTEAFF. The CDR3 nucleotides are TGCGCCAGCGGTCCGCAGGGGGAGAACACTGAAGCTTTCTTT. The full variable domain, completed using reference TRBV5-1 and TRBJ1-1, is KAGVTQTPRYLIKTRGQQVTLSCSPISGHRSVSWYQQTPGQGLQFLFEYFSETQRNKGNFPGRFSGRQFSNSRSEMNVSTLELGDSALYLCASGPQGENTEAFFGQGTRLTVV.

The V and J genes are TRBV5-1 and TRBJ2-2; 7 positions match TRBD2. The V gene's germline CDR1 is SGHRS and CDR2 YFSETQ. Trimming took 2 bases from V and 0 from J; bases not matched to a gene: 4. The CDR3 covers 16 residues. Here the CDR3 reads CASSFTAGSNTGELFF. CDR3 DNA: TGCGCCAGCAGCTTTACAGCGGGGTCGAACACCGGGGAGCTGTTTTTT.

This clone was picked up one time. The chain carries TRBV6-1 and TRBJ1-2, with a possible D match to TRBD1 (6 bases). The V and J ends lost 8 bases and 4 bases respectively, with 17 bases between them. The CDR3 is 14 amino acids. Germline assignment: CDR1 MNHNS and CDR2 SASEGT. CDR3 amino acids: CASGPQGYTYGYTF. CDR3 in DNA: TGTGCCAGCGGACCACAGGGCTATACCTATGGCTACACCTTC.

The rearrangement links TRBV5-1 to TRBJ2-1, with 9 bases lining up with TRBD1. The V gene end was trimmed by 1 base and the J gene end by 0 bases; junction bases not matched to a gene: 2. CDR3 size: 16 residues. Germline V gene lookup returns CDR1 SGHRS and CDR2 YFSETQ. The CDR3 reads CASSLTGGSSYNEQFF. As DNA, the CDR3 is TGCGCCAGCAGCTTGACAGGGGGCAGCTCCTACAATGAGCAGTTCTTC. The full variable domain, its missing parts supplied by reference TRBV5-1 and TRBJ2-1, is KAGVTQTPRYLIKTRGQQVTLSCSPISGHRSVSWYQQTPGQGLQFLFEYFSETQRNKGNFPGRFSGRQFSNSRSEMNVSTLELGDSALYLCASSLTGGSSYNEQFFGPGTRLTVL.

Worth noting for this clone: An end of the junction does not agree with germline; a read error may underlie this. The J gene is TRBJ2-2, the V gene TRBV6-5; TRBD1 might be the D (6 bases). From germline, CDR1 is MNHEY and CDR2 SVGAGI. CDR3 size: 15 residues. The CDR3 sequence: CASSYSTGNPGELFF. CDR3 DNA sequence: TGTGCCAGCAGTTACTCTACAGGGAACCCCGGGGAGCTGTTTTTT.

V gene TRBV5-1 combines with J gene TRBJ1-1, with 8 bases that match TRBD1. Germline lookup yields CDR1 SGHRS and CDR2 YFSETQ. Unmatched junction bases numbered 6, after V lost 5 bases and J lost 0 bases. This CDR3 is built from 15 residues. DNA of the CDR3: TGCGCCAGCAGAATGACAGGGGCTCTGAACACTGAAGCTTTCTTT. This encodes CASRMTGALNTEAFF.

Written as DNA, the CDR3 is TGTGCCAGTAGTATAGATCTATCTGCAGGCTCCGGGGACACCGGGGAGCTGTTTTTT. Translated, it gives CASSIDLSAGSGDTGELFF. This chain connects TRBV19 to TRBJ2-2; possible D gene TRBD2, 5 bases. Germline CDR1 LNHDA, CDR2 SQIVND (reference sequence). V lost 0 bases to trimming and J lost 3 bases, with 20 bases between them. The CDR3 runs 19 residues.

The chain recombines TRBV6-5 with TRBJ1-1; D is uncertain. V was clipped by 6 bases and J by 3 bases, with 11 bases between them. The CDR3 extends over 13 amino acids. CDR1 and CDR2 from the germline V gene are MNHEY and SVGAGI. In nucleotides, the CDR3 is TGTGCCAGCAGCTCCCTCGGGGACACTGAAGCTTTCTTT. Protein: CASSSLGDTEAFF.

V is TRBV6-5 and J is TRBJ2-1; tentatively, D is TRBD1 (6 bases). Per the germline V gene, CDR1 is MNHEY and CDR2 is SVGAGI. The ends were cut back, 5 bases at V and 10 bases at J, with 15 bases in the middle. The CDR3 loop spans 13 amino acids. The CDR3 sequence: CASSITGMGEQFF. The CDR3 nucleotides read TGTGCCAGCAGTATCACAGGGATGGGAGAGCAGTTCTTC.

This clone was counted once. The CDR3 loop reads CASRGGENTEAFF. CDR3 DNA sequence: TGTGCCAGCAGGGGGGGAGAGAACACTGAAGCTTTCTTT. This chain joins TRBV9 and TRBJ1-1, with D possibly TRBD1 on 5 matching bases. The CDR3 is made up of 13 amino acids. The germline V and J ends were trimmed by 5 bases and 1 base, with 9 bases remaining between them. Germline CDR1 reads SGDLS; CDR2 reads YYNGEE.

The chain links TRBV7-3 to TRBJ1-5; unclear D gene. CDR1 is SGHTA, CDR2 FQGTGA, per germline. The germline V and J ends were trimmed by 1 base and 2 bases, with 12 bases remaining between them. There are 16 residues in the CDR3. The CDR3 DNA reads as TGTGCCAGCAGCTTAAGAGGTATCGGCGGCAATCAGCCCCAGCATTTT. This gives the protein CASSLRGIGGNQPQHF.

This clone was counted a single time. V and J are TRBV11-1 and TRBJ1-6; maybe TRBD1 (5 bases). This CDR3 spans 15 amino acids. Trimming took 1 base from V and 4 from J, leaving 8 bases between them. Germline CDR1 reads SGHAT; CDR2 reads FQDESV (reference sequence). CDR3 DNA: TGTGCCAGCAGCTTAGAAGGGGCGTATAATTCACCCCTCCACTTT. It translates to CASSLEGAYNSPLHF.

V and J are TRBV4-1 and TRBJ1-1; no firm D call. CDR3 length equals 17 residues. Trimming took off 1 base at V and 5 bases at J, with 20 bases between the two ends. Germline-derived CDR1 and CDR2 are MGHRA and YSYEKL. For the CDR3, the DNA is TGCGCCAGCAGCCAAGTCGCCAGTCCACAGAGTCGGACTGAAGCTTTCTTT. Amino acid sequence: CASSQVASPQSRTEAFF.

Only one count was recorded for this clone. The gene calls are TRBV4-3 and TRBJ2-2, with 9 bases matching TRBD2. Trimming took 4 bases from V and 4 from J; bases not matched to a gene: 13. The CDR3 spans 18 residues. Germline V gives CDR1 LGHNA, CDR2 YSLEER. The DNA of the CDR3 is TGCGCCAGCAGCCCCCCGGACAGATTAGCGGGGGTCACCGGGGAGCTGTTTTTT. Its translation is CASSPPDRLAGVTGELFF.

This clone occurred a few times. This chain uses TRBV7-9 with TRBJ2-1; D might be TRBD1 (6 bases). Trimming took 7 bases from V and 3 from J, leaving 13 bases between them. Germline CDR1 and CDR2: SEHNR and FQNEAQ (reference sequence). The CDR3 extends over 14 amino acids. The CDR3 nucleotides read TGTGCCAGCAACTCTGGGGGCTTCTACAATGAGCAGTTCTTC. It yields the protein CASNSGGFYNEQFF.

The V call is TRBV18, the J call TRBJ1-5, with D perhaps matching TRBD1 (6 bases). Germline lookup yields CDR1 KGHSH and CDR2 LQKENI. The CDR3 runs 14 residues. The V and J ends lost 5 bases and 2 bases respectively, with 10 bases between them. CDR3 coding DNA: TGTGCCAGCTCATCAGCAGGGGGCAATCAGCCCCAGCATTTT. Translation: CASSSAGGNQPQHF.

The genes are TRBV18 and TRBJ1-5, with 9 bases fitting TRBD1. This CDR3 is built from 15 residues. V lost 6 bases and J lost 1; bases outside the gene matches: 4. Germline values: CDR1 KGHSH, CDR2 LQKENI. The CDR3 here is CASSAGTGSNQPQHF. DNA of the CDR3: TGTGCCAGCTCGGCCGGGACAGGGAGCAATCAGCCCCAGCATTTT.

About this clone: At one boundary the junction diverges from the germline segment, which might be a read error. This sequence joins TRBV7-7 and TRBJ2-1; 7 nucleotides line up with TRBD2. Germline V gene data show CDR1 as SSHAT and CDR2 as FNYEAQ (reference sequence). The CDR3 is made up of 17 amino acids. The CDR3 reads CASSSSPTSGVLNEQFF. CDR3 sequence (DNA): TGTGCTAGCAGCTCCTCACCGACGAGCGGGGTACTCAATGAGCAGTTCTTC.

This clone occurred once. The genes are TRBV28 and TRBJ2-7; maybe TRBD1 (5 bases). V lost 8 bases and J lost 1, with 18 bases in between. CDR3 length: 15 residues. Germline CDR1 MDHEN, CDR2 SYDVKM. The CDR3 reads CASGALGLESYEQYF. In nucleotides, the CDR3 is TGTGCCAGCGGGGCCTTGGGGCTAGAGTCCTACGAGCAGTACTTC.